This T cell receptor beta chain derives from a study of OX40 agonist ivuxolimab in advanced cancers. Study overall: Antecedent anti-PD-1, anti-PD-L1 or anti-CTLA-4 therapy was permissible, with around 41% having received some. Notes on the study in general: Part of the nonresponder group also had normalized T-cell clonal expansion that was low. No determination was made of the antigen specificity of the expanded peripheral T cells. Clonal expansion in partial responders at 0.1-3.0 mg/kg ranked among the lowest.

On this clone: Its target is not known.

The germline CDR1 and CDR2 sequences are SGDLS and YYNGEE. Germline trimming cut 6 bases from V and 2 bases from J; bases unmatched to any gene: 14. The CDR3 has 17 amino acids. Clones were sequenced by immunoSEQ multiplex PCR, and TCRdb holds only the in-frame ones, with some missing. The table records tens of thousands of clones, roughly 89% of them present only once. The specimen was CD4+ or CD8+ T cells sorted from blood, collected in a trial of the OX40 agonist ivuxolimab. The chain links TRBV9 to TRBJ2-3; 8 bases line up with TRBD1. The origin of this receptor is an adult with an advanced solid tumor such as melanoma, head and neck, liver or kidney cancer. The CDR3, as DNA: TGTGCCAGCACCAGGACAGGGTTTGGAACCACCACAGATACGCAGTATTTT. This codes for CASTRTGFGTTTDTQYF. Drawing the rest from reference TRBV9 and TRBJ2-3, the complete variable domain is DSGVTQTPKHLITATGQRVTLRCSPRSGDLSVYWYQQSLDQGLQFLIQYYNGEERAKGNILERFSAQQFPDLHSELNLSSLELGDSALYFCASTRTGFGTTTDTQYFGPGTRLTVL.